This T cell receptor (beta chain) was recorded in a study of T cell responses to AZD1222 COVID-19 vaccine. About the study: Pooling was applied to second doses at about 4 or about 12 weeks.

Clones were sequenced by immunoSEQ multiplex PCR, and TCRdb holds only the in-frame ones, with some missing. The table records 120,000 or so clones, about 90% of them present only once. The study, taken as a whole, reports: Vaccine-related CD4 TCRs covered spike, predominating at 160-218 and 743-854. Unmutated variant regions are reportedly the target of nearly half of TCRs that are spike-specific. Increases in Spike-specific TCR breadth and depth were seen after two AZD1222 doses.

The CDR3 contains 10 residues. Germline V CDR1 and CDR2: GTSNPN, SVGIG (reference sequence). V was pared by 5 bases and J by 8 bases, with 8 bases between. On this clone: The antigen is not known.

The sequence derives from an adult in good health. This rearrangement joins TRBV30 to TRBJ2-3; D call uncertain. Source: peripheral blood, taken on day 0 of AZD1222 vaccination. The CDR3 region is CAWADSTQYF. In nucleotides, the CDR3 is TGTGCCTGGGCGGATAGTACGCAGTATTTT. Looking up the rest from reference TRBV30 and TRBJ2-3 gives the full variable domain: SQTIHQWPATLVQPVGSPLSLECTVEGTSNPNLYWYRQAAGRGLQLLFYSVGIGQISSEVPQNLSASRPQDRQFILSSKKLLLSDSGFYLCAWADSTQYFGPGTRLTVL.